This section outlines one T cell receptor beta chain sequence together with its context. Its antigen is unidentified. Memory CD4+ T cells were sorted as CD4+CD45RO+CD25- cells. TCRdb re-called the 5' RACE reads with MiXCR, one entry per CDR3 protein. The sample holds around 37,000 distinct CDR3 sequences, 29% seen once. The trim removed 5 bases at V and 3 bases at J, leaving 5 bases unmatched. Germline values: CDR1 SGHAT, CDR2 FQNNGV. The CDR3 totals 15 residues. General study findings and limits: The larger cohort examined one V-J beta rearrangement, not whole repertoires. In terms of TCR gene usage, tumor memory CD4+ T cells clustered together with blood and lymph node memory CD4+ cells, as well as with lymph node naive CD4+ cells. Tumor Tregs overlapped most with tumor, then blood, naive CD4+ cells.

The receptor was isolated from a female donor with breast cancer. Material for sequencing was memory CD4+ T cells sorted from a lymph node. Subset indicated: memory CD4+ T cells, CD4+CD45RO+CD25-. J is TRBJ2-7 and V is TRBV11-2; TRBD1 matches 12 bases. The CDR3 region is CASSPGTGGYYEQYF. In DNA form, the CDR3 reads TGTGCCAGCAGCCCAGGGACAGGGGGCTACTACGAGCAGTACTTC.